These T cell receptor beta chains were read from a single sample in a study of cytomegalovirus exposure and HLA in healthy donors. The data were produced by immunoSEQ multiplex PCR, yet TCRdb's version contains in-frame clones alone and is incomplete. The table has just over 150,000 clones, 86% seen once. Sequencing input: PBMCs. The receptor set was obtained from a woman aged 18-29 years in good health and CMV-seronegative. The CDR3 runs from the conserved cysteine through the conserved F or W. The order of the fields is J gene, clone size, D gene, V gene, CDR3 protein, CDR3 DNA. D genes are given only for firm matches. Clone size is stated in some rows and not others, as once, few, many or a class when expanded.

>TRBJ1-1|-|-|TRBV13
CASSLRWDLTEAFF
TGTGCCAGCAGCTTACGATGGGACTTGACTGAAGCTTTCTTT
>TRBJ1-1|-|TRBD1|TRBV10-1
CASSATGITEAFF
TGCGCCAGCAGTGCGACAGGGATCACTGAAGCTTTCTTT
>TRBJ2-7|-|-|TRBV7-8
CASSLAYQGESYEQYF
TGTGCCAGCAGCTTAGCGTATCAGGGTGAAAGCTACGAGCAGTACTTC
>TRBJ1-2|-|-|TRBV11-1
CASSRDRFYGYTF
TGTGCCAGCAGCAGAGACAGGTTCTATGGCTACACCTTC
>TRBJ2-2|-|-|TRBV5-8
CASRPGDFTGELFF
TGTGCCAGCAGACCCGGGGACTTCACCGGGGAGCTGTTTTTT
>TRBJ1-1|-|-|TRBV6-5
CASRSGSNTEAFF
TGTGCCAGCAGGTCCGGGTCGAACACTGAAGCTTTCTTT
>TRBJ2-3|-|-|TRBV14
CASSQDRGASKDTQYF
TGTGCCAGCAGCCAAGATAGAGGCGCTTCCAAAGATACGCAGTATTTT
>TRBJ2-7|-|-|TRBV30
CAWSAYHEQYF
TGTGCCTGGAGTGCTTATCACGAGCAGTACTTC
>TRBJ1-2|-|TRBD1|TRBV7-9
CASSPLSGTGTYGYTF
TGTGCCAGCAGCCCATTATCGGGGACAGGGACCTATGGCTACACCTTC
>TRBJ2-7|-|-|TRBV28
CASRQGPPYEQYF
TGTGCCAGCAGACAGGGTCCCCCCTACGAGCAGTACTTC
>TRBJ2-2|-|TRBD1|TRBV2
CASSSPGQGTAGELFF
TGTGCCAGCAGTTCTCCGGGACAGGGAACGGCCGGGGAGCTGTTTTTT
>TRBJ2-7|-|-|TRBV5-6
CASSQGGYYEQYF
TGTGCCAGCAGCCAGGGAGGATACTACGAGCAGTACTTC
>TRBJ2-1|once|TRBD1|TRBV5-1
CASSLAGTGGLNEQFF
TGCGCCAGCAGCTTGGCCGGGACAGGGGGTCTCAATGAGCAGTTCTTC
>TRBJ1-4|-|-|TRBV2
CASSRTEEKLFF
TGTGCCAGCAGTCGGACAGAGGAAAAACTGTTTTTT
>TRBJ2-1|-|-|TRBV4-1
CASSQGLGRGRYNEQFF
TGCGCCAGCAGCCAAGGCCTTGGGCGGGGGCGCTACAATGAGCAGTTCTTC
>TRBJ1-3|-|-|TRBV2
CALGGPTTTGNTIYF
TGTGCCCTCGGGGGGCCAACGACCACTGGAAACACCATATACTTT
>TRBJ2-7|-|TRBD2|TRBV7-2
CASSHSGRANEQYF
TGTGCCAGCAGCCATAGCGGGAGGGCCAACGAGCAGTACTTC
>TRBJ1-6|-|TRBD1|TRBV7-8
CASSADRAYNSPLHF
TGTGCCAGCAGCGCGGACAGGGCATATAATTCACCCCTCCACTTT
>TRBJ2-7|-|TRBD2|TRBV10-3
CAISSRGAGDYEQYF
TGTGCCATCAGTTCCCGGGGAGCGGGGGATTACGAGCAGTACTTC
>TRBJ2-3|-|-|TRBV6-5
CASSYMRGTNTQYF
TGTGCCAGCAGTTACATGAGGGGGACAAATACGCAGTATTTT
>TRBJ2-2|-|TRBD2|TRBV5-1
CASSLAGLAANTGELFF
TGCGCCAGCAGCTTGGCCGGGCTAGCGGCGAACACCGGGGAGCTGTTTTTT
>TRBJ1-6|-|-|TRBV4-2
CASSPGGTGPDLPSSPLHF
TGTGCCAGCAGCCCGGGGGGAACAGGGCCCGATCTCCCCTCTTCACCCCTCCACTTT
>TRBJ2-3|-|-|TRBV7-8
CASSLGSGELTDTQYF
TGTGCCAGCAGCTTAGGCTCGGGGGAATTGACAGATACGCAGTATTTT
>TRBJ2-3|-|-|TRBV19
CASSFGTHLTDTQYF
TGTGCCAGTAGTTTCGGGACACATCTCACAGATACGCAGTATTTT
>TRBJ1-1|-|TRBD1|TRBV19
CASSIRDRSNTEAFF
TGTGCCAGTAGTATACGGGACAGGTCGAACACTGAAGCTTTCTTT
>TRBJ2-3|-|TRBD2|TRBV7-3
CASSSGLVRDTQYF
TGTGCCAGCAGCTCTGGACTAGTCCGCGATACGCAGTATTTT
>TRBJ2-3|-|-|TRBV27
CASSLSGGGTQYF
TGTGCCAGCAGTCTCTCGGGGGGCGGTACGCAGTATTTT
>TRBJ1-3|-|-|TRBV10-3
CAISGTQGLISGNTIYF
TGTGCCATCAGTGGAACTCAGGGACTGATCTCTGGAAACACCATATATTTT
>TRBJ1-6|-|TRBD1|TRBV7-9
CASSPDQGDSSGNSPLHF
TGTGCCAGCAGTCCTGATCAAGGGGACAGTTCTGGTAATTCACCCCTCCACTTT
>TRBJ2-1|-|-|TRBV10-3
CAIRSSANEQFF
TGTGCCATCAGATCTAGCGCCAATGAGCAGTTCTTC
>TRBJ2-2|-|-|TRBV30
CAWRFGGSNTGELFF
TGTGCCTGGCGCTTTGGCGGATCGAACACCGGGGAGCTGTTTTTT
>TRBJ2-7|once|TRBD2|TRBV6-6
CASSYVRASGVYEQYF
TGTGCCAGCAGTTATGTCCGGGCTAGCGGGGTCTACGAGCAGTACTTC
>TRBJ1-3|-|TRBD1|TRBV11-3
CASSTGAGNTIYF
TGTGCCAGCTCAACAGGGGCCGGAAACACCATATATTTT
>TRBJ2-7|once|-|TRBV7-9
CASSLALGLAPFEQYF
TGTGCCAGCAGCTTAGCGTTAGGACTCGCGCCTTTCGAGCAGTACTTC
>TRBJ2-1|once|TRBD2|TRBV6-1
CASSEQTSAAGSEQFF
TGTGCCAGCAGTGAACAGACTAGCGCCGCGGGGAGTGAGCAGTTCTTC
>TRBJ2-3|-|-|TRBV28
CASREGGRGTDTQYF
TGTGCCAGCAGGGAAGGGGGAAGGGGCACAGATACGCAGTATTTT
>TRBJ2-1|-|-|TRBV10-3
CAISESSLNEQFF
TGTGCCATCAGTGAGTCGTCTCTCAATGAGCAGTTCTTC
>TRBJ2-3|-|-|TRBV13
CASSFGGRMNTQYF
TGTGCCAGCAGCTTCGGGGGGCGTATGAATACGCAGTATTTT
>TRBJ1-4|-|TRBD1|TRBV6-6
CASRRQGLTNEKLFF
TGTGCCAGCAGGAGACAGGGGCTCACTAATGAAAAACTGTTTTTT
>TRBJ1-6|-|TRBD1|TRBV9
CASSVQGAGSPLHF
TGTGCCAGCAGCGTTCAGGGGGCAGGTTCACCCCTCCACTTT
>TRBJ1-1|-|TRBD1|TRBV5-4
CASSRTGTGGTEAFF
TGTGCCAGCTCCCGTACGGGGACAGGGGGCACTGAAGCTTTCTTT
>TRBJ1-1|few|-|TRBV6-5
CASSYGQNTEAFF
TGTGCCAGCAGTTACGGGCAGAACACTGAAGCTTTCTTT
>TRBJ2-3|few|-|TRBV15
CATSGTTRFSTDTQYF
TGTGCCACCAGCGGAACTACTAGGTTCAGCACAGATACGCAGTATTTT
>TRBJ2-1|-|-|TRBV7-7
CASSFDGSNEQFF
TGTGCTAGCAGCTTTGACGGGAGCAATGAGCAGTTCTTC
>TRBJ1-4|-|-|TRBV10-1
CASVNLPTATNEKLFF
TGCGCCAGCGTAAACCTCCCGACAGCAACTAATGAAAAACTGTTTTTT
>TRBJ1-4|few|-|TRBV5-1
CASSLSGEKLFF
TGCGCCAGCAGCTTGTCCGGGGAAAAACTGTTTTTT